This passage covers 27 T cell receptor beta chains from one sample sequenced in a study of response to subunit inactivated influenza vaccine. TCRdb independently ran MiXCR on the RT-PCR reads; one entry per CDR3 protein. Of 500,000 to 600,000 distinct CDR3 sequences in the sample, roughly 13% were seen once. The starting material was PBMCs from blood, obtained roughly 46 days after vaccination. These receptors all stem from a man in his fifties who received an inactivated influenza vaccine.

The chain is built from TRBV27 and TRBJ1-5; 8 bases align to TRBD1. CDR3 size: 18 residues. Trimming cost V 5 bases and J 1 base; bases outside gene matches: 13. The V gene's germline CDR1 is MNHEY and CDR2 SMNVEV (reference sequence). Here the CDR3 DNA reads TGTGCCAGCAGTCCCGGGACAGGAGTTATCCTAAGCAATCAGCCCCAGCATTTT. Encoded protein: CASSPGTGVILSNQPQHF.

This clonotype was seen more than once but under ten times. The V gene is TRBV5-1, the J gene TRBJ2-7, with TRBD1 matching over 8 bases. Looked up from germline, CDR1 is SGHRS and CDR2 is YFSETQ. CDR3 length equals 14 residues. V was pared by 7 bases and J by 3 bases, with 9 bases of the junction left unmatched. CDR3 sequence: CASGARQGIYEQYF. The CDR3 DNA reads TGCGCCAGCGGGGCGCGACAGGGGATCTACGAGCAGTACTTC.

This clonotype has more than one count but fewer than ten. The CDR3 reads CASSLGLDFFADTQYF. The CDR3 DNA reads TGTGCCAGCAGCTTGGGACTAGATTTTTTCGCAGATACGCAGTATTTT. V usage is TRBV5-6 and J usage is TRBJ2-3; a weak D match, TRBD2 (6 bases). The germline CDR1 and CDR2 sequences are SGHDT and YYEEEE. This CDR3 region has 16 residues. V was clipped by 0 bases and J by 4 bases, with 15 bases between them.

The chain combines TRBV5-5 with TRBJ2-1, with 8 bases identical to TRBD2. Germline values: CDR1 SGHKS, CDR2 YYEKEE (reference sequence). CDR3 length: 18 amino acids. After removal of 6 bases from V and 8 bases from J, the junction contained 22 bases not matched to a gene. This chain's CDR3 is CASTPGSGGGTRRHEQFF. In DNA form, the CDR3 reads TGTGCCAGCACCCCTGGGTCGGGGGGGGGAACCCGCCGCCATGAGCAGTTCTTC.

This chain connects TRBV11-2 to TRBJ2-5; D gene uncertain. V was cut by 4 bases and J by 0 bases, with 12 bases left in between. Germline values: CDR1 SGHAT, CDR2 FQNNGV. The CDR3 is 15 residues long. The CDR3 here is CASSSLEQHQETQYF. CDR3 nucleotide sequence: TGTGCCAGCAGCTCCCTGGAACAGCACCAAGAGACCCAGTACTTC. The full variable domain, rest sourced from reference TRBV11-2 and TRBJ2-5, is EAGVAQSPRYKIIEKRQSVAFWCNPISGHATLYWYQQILGQGPKLLIQFQNNGVVDDSQLPKDRFSAERLKGVDSTLKIQPAKLEDSAVYLCASSSLEQHQETQYFGPGTRLLVL.

The chain employs TRBV7-2 and TRBJ2-7; D may correspond to TRBD1 or TRBD2 (5 bases each). V was trimmed by 5 bases and J by 1 base, leaving 12 bases between them. This CDR3 spans 14 amino acids. Per the germline V gene, CDR1 is SGHTA and CDR2 is FQGNSA. The CDR3 DNA follows: TGTGCCAGCAGCGCCTCGGGGCCGTCCTACGAGCAGTACTTC. As protein: CASSASGPSYEQYF.

The gene calls are TRBV7-9 and TRBJ2-1, with TRBD2 matching over 12 bases. The V and J ends lost 3 bases and 4 bases, in that order; junction bases with no gene match: 4. Looked up from germline, CDR1 is SEHNR and CDR2 is FQNEAQ (reference sequence). This CDR3 contains 16 residues. The CDR3 sequence is CASSFGTSGGYNEQFF. CDR3 in DNA: TGTGCCAGCAGCTTTGGTACTAGCGGGGGGTACAATGAGCAGTTCTTC.

In its sample, this clonotype was seen a few times. The CDR3 sequence is CASSENSGSSYNEQFF. The CDR3 nucleotides read TGTGCCAGCAGCGAAAATAGCGGGAGTTCCTACAATGAGCAGTTCTTC. This sequence joins TRBV7-3 and TRBJ2-1, with TRBD2 matching 9 bases. V was clipped by 5 bases and J by 1 base; unmatched bases: 6. Germline values: CDR1 SGHTA, CDR2 FQGTGA. This CDR3 spans 16 amino acids.

About this clonotype: At one end the junction does not follow the germline gene, possibly because of a read error. J is TRBJ2-3 and V is TRBV4-1; 8 bases map to TRBD2. The CDR3 has 13 amino acids. Germline assignment: CDR1 MGHRA and CDR2 YSYEKL. CDR3 in DNA: TGCGCCAGCACCCAACGGGGGGGTAATACGCAGTATTTT. This sequence encodes CASTQRGGNTQYF.

The V and J genes are TRBV5-5 and TRBJ2-3; D not certain. Germline lookup yields CDR1 SGHKS and CDR2 YYEKEE (reference sequence). The CDR3 consists of 12 residues. V was shortened by 5 bases and J by 3 bases, with 7 bases between the two germline ends. This chain's CDR3 is CASRLDTDTQYF. The CDR3, as DNA: TGTGCCAGCAGGTTAGATACAGATACGCAGTATTTT.

This clonotype was found once. The chain couples TRBV3-1 to TRBJ2-1; D gene ambiguous. The V end lost 1 base, the J end lost 2 bases, and 12 bases lay between the germline ends. From germline, CDR1 is LGHDT and CDR2 YNNKEL (reference sequence). This CDR3 comprises 16 residues. This chain's CDR3 is CASSQVWSPPYNEQFF. The DNA for the CDR3 is TGTGCCAGCAGCCAAGTCTGGTCACCTCCCTACAATGAGCAGTTCTTC.

There are a few counts of this clonotype. This chain links TRBV7-2 with TRBJ2-3; TRBD2 matches at 9 bases. Per germline, CDR1 SGHTA and CDR2 FQGNSA. Trimming cost V 7 bases and J 4 bases; bases outside gene matches: 3. The CDR3 has 13 residues. The CDR3 here is CASTAGGSDTQYF. CDR3 nucleotides: TGTGCCAGCACCGCGGGGGGGTCAGATACGCAGTATTTT.

This clonotype has a handful of counts. The chain couples TRBV28 to TRBJ2-7, with D perhaps TRBD1 or TRBD2 (5 bases each). The V gene lost 3 bases and the J gene lost 3 bases, with 12 bases spanning the gap. Germline V gene lookup returns CDR1 MDHEN and CDR2 SYDVKM. The length of the CDR3 is 14 residues. CDR3 protein: CASSLRGTFYEQYF. The DNA for the CDR3 is TGTGCCAGCAGTTTGAGGGGCACCTTCTACGAGCAGTACTTC.

The chain employs TRBV10-1 and TRBJ2-7, with D tentatively TRBD1 (6 bases). Germline CDR1 is WNHNN and CDR2 is SYGVQD (reference sequence). Trimming pared 6 bases from V and 0 bases from J, leaving 12 bases between. CDR3 size: 14 residues. The CDR3 loop reads CASSWGQHSYEQYF. Here the CDR3 DNA reads TGCGCCAGCAGCTGGGGACAACACTCCTACGAGCAGTACTTC.

J is TRBJ2-3 and V is TRBV10-3; 9 bases match TRBD1. Unmatched junction bases numbered 9, after V lost 6 bases and J lost 2 bases. Germline assignment: CDR1 ENHRY and CDR2 SYGVKD. The CDR3 sequence is 16 residues long. CDR3 sequence: CAISFGTGSVTDTQYF. The CDR3, as DNA: TGTGCCATCAGCTTTGGGACAGGGTCGGTCACAGATACGCAGTATTTT.

This clonotype was detected many times. The chain combines TRBV12-3 or TRBV12-4 with TRBJ2-1; D is possibly TRBD1 (6 bases). This CDR3 is 17 amino acids long. Trimming shortened V by 7 bases and J by 2 bases, and 21 bases separated the two germline ends. Here the CDR3 DNA reads TGTGCCAGCACCGTCAGGGGCTTGCCGAACCCCTACAATGAGCAGTTCTTC. As protein: CASTVRGLPNPYNEQFF.

This rearrangement joins TRBV11-2 to TRBJ2-1; D uncertain. Deletions cut 5 bases from V and 2 bases from J, with 19 bases between. Germline loops: CDR1 SGHAT, CDR2 FQNNGV. This CDR3 spans 17 amino acids. CDR3 loop: CASSLVTSLGPYNEQFF. The CDR3 DNA follows: TGTGCCAGCAGCCTCGTAACCTCCCTAGGTCCCTACAATGAGCAGTTCTTC.

This clonotype has at least ten counts. J is TRBJ1-1 and V is TRBV7-2; D uncertain. Trimming took off 5 bases at V and 0 bases at J, with 13 bases between the two ends. The germline V gene encodes CDR1 SGHTA and CDR2 FQGNSA. The CDR3 is 15 amino acids. The CDR3 nucleotides are TGTGCCAGCAGCCTCATGCCCAACATGAACACTGAAGCTTTCTTT. It translates to CASSLMPNMNTEAFF.

In its sample, this clonotype was seen a few times. The chain links TRBV29-1 to TRBJ2-3, with D perhaps TRBD1 (5 bases). Trimming removed 4 bases from V and 3 bases from J, with 11 bases in between. Per the germline V gene, CDR1 is SQVTM and CDR2 is ANQGSEA. This CDR3 comprises 13 residues. In DNA form, the CDR3 reads TGCAGCGTTGGAGGCAGGACAACAGATACGCAGTATTTT. This translates into CSVGGRTTDTQYF.

This clonotype was observed a few times. The chain couples TRBV20-1 to TRBJ2-7; tentatively, D is TRBD2 (5 bases). The germline V gene has CDR1 DFQATT and CDR2 SNEGSKA (reference sequence). The V end lost 6 bases, the J end lost 3 bases, and 18 bases lay between the germline ends. CDR3 length: 14 residues. The chain's CDR3 is CSARRSSQIYEQYF. CDR3 nucleotide sequence: TGCAGTGCCAGGAGATCTAGCCAAATCTACGAGCAGTACTTC.

The table lists this clonotype with many counts. The chain joins TRBV7-2 to TRBJ2-6; 8 bases line up with TRBD1. The CDR3 covers 17 residues. The V gene's germline CDR1 is SGHTA and CDR2 FQGNSA. J gave up 2 bases and V 5 bases, and 8 bases lay outside the gene matches. The CDR3 loop reads CASSPRQGRPGANVLTF. The CDR3 bases are TGTGCCAGCAGCCCGAGACAGGGGAGACCTGGGGCCAACGTCCTGACTTTC.

This clonotype was detected only a few times. The chain couples TRBV4-2 to TRBJ2-5, with a possible D match to TRBD1 (5 bases). V dropped 0 bases and J dropped 3 bases, with 5 bases sitting between them. Germline V gene sequence: CDR1 LGHNA, CDR2 YNFKEQ. The CDR3 has 13 amino acids. Here the CDR3 reads CASSQEGEETQYF. The DNA for the CDR3 is TGTGCCAGCAGCCAAGAAGGGGAAGAGACCCAGTACTTC.

This clonotype showed up just a few times. The genes are TRBV5-1 and TRBJ2-3; 10 bases are shared with TRBD2. The CDR3 consists of 17 residues. Germline CDR1 is SGHRS and CDR2 is YFSETQ. Germline trimming cut 0 bases from V and 4 bases from J; bases unmatched to any gene: 8. This CDR3 is CASSLDPSGSSPDTQYF. CDR3 bases: TGCGCCAGCAGCTTGGACCCTAGCGGGAGTAGCCCAGATACGCAGTATTTT.

The chain has TRBV5-6 and TRBJ1-2, with D possibly being TRBD1 (6 bases). CDR3 size: 14 residues. Germline loops: CDR1 SGHDT, CDR2 YYEEEE. Deletions cut 1 base from V and 2 bases from J, with 9 bases between. This CDR3 reads CASSLMQGNYGYTF. The CDR3 bases are TGTGCCAGCAGCTTGATGCAGGGGAACTATGGCTACACCTTC.

This clonotype turned up a few times. The chain has TRBV12-3 or TRBV12-4 and TRBJ1-2; a weak D match, TRBD1 (5 bases). The CDR3 loop spans 12 amino acids. V dropped 5 bases and J dropped 7 bases, with 11 bases sitting between them. CDR3 bases: TGTGCCAGCAGTCCAGGGTGGGGTGGCTACACCTTC. The encoded protein is CASSPGWGGYTF.

This clonotype was detected many times. This sequence joins TRBV29-1 and TRBJ1-2; 7 bases line up with TRBD1. CDR3 size: 13 residues. The trim removed 4 bases at V and 5 bases at J, leaving 7 bases unmatched. The germline V gene has CDR1 SQVTM and CDR2 ANQGSEA. The CDR3 loop is CSVVRQGRYGYTF. CDR3 nucleotide sequence: TGCAGCGTTGTTAGACAGGGAAGATATGGCTACACCTTC.

The gene calls are TRBV5-1 and TRBJ1-2; a weak D match, TRBD1 (6 bases). Germline values: CDR1 SGHRS, CDR2 YFSETQ. This CDR3 region has 17 residues. The V end was cut by 3 bases, the J end by 4 bases, with 22 bases between. The DNA for the CDR3 is TGCGCCAGCAGCTCCTCCCTCGGCTTACAGGGTCTCTATGGCTACACCTTC. Protein product: CASSSSLGLQGLYGYTF.